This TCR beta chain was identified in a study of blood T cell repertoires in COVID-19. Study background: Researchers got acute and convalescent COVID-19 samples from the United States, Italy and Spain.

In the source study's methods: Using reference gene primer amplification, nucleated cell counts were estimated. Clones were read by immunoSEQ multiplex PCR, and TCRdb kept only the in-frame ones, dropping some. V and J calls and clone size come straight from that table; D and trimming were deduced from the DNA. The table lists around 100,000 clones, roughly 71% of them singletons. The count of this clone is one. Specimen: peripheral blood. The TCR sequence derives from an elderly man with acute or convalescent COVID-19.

The CDR3 region has the DNA TGTGCCAGTAAGGACACAGGGAGATATGGCTACACCTTC. Translation gives CASKDTGRYGYTF. The chain carries TRBV19 and TRBJ1-2; weak D call: TRBD1 (6 bases). The V and J ends lost 7 bases and 5 bases respectively, with 14 bases between them. CDR1 is LNHDA and CDR2 is SQIVND in the germline V gene (reference sequence). The CDR3 length is 13 residues.